These T cell receptor beta chains were read from a single sample in a study of cytotoxic CD8 clonotypes in ibrutinib-treated CLL. Repertoires were generated with immunoSEQ multiplex PCR, while TCRdb's copy carries only in-frame clones and drops some. The sample lists some 70,000 clones; just over 90% were seen once. The starting material was PBMCs, obtained after 12 months of ibrutinib treatment. The origin of the receptors is a human donor with chronic lymphocytic leukemia. Each CDR3 is given with its conserved first and last residue. The order of the fields is V gene, D gene, J gene, CDR3 length, clone size, CDR3 protein, CDR3 DNA. The D gene is left open where the match is weak. Clone size is shown for a subset of rows, as once, few, many or a class of expanded clone.

V: TRBV4-1
D: TRBD1
J: TRBJ2-7
length: 15
size: -
CDR3: CASSLLQGAGDEQYF
DNA: TGCGCCAGCAGCCTCCTACAGGGGGCAGGGGACGAGCAGTACTTC

V: TRBV5-5
D: TRBD2
J: TRBJ2-7
length: 15
size: -
CDR3: CASSSGGGASYEQYF
DNA: TGTGCCAGCAGCTCAGGCGGGGGTGCTTCCTACGAGCAGTACTTC

V: TRBV7-2
D: -
J: TRBJ1-2
length: 16
size: once
CDR3: CASSLKSEGANYGYTF
DNA: TGTGCCAGCAGCTTAAAAAGCGAGGGGGCTAACTATGGCTACACCTTC

V: TRBV12-5
D: -
J: TRBJ2-7
length: 14
size: -
CDR3: CASGLGQRSYEQYF
DNA: TGTGCTAGTGGTCTAGGACAGCGCTCCTACGAGCAGTACTTC

V: TRBV2
D: -
J: TRBJ2-3
length: 12
size: -
CDR3: CASRDFTDTQYF
DNA: TGTGCCAGCAGGGACTTCACAGATACGCAGTATTTT

V: TRBV6-1
D: -
J: TRBJ2-7
length: 13
size: once
CDR3: CASSEAASYEQYF
DNA: TGTGCCAGCAGTGAGGCCGCTTCCTACGAGCAGTACTTC

V: TRBV14
D: -
J: TRBJ1-1
length: 14
size: -
CDR3: CASERRYPDTEAFF
DNA: TGTGCCAGCGAGCGAAGGTATCCTGACACTGAAGCTTTCTTT

V: TRBV19
D: TRBD2
J: TRBJ2-3
length: 15
size: -
CDR3: CASSIGAGAADTQYF
DNA: TGTGCCAGTAGTATAGGTGCGGGAGCGGCAGATACGCAGTATTTT

V: TRBV4-1
D: -
J: TRBJ2-1
length: 17
size: -
CDR3: CASSHPPGSSSYNEQFF
DNA: TGCGCCAGCAGCCACCCGCCGGGGTCGAGCTCCTACAATGAGCAGTTCTTC

V: TRBV5-1
D: TRBD1
J: TRBJ2-3
length: 14
size: -
CDR3: CASSLVGQGDTQYF
DNA: TGCGCCAGCAGCTTGGTGGGACAGGGGGATACGCAGTATTTT

V: TRBV19
D: TRBD2
J: TRBJ2-7
length: 15
size: -
CDR3: CASSTGLAGSYEQYF
DNA: TGTGCCAGTAGCACTGGGCTAGCGGGATCCTACGAGCAGTACTTC